The entry below describes one T cell receptor beta chain. After removal of 5 bases from V and 0 bases from J, the junction contained 5 bases not matched to a gene. The CDR3 has 15 amino acids. Germline loops: CDR1 GTSNPN, CDR2 SVGIG (reference sequence). These data originate in a study of blood T cell repertoires in COVID-19. Study-level information: COVID-19 samples from acute and convalescent phases originated in the United States, Italy and Spain.

Assay: immunoSEQ multiplex PCR; the TCRdb copy retains only in-frame clones and omits some. This sample has 69,000 or so clones, with roughly 80% found just once. Seattle researchers signed up patients amid active infection and tracked them longitudinally. This clonotype originated in a man aged 45 to 65 with COVID-19, enrolled during active disease. The V and J genes are TRBV30 and TRBJ2-3; 10 bases are a match to TRBD1. The sequencing sample was made of peripheral blood. The CDR3 DNA sequence: TGTGCCTGGGCGGGGACAGGGGACAGCACAGATACGCAGTATTTT. It is translated as CAWAGTGDSTDTQYF.